This record concerns one T cell receptor (beta chain) sequence. This clonotype was counted at least ten times. Its antigen is not yet known. The record has no base qualities; no much larger clone is one base away. Relative to germline, V is 3 bases shorter and J is 7 bases shorter, with 12 bases between their ends. Its CDR3 holds 13 amino acids, cysteine through phenylalanine. The read is trimmed to its CDR3 DNA, 39 bases read in frame from base 1. CDR1 and CDR2 (LNHDA, SQIVND) derive from the germline V gene (reference sequence). The library came from multiplex PCR. The reads were generated on an Illumina HiSeq 4000. To build TCR beta libraries, CDR3 regions were amplified by Arm-PCR using iRepertoire HTBI primers. PCR products were gel purified before sequencing. The study's own analysis went as follows. A total of 62 TRBV and approximately 15 TRBJ segments were identified across samples and were used for gene usage analysis of CDR3 amino acid clonotypes. COPE and FqMerger were used to merge the filtered high-quality paired reads into contigs. BLAST was used to align contigs to IMGT TRBV, TRBD and TRBJ reference genes, and CDR3 was defined according to IMGT. Any clonotype with a frequency above 0.1% was classified as a highly expanded clone. Shannon entropy served as the measure of repertoire diversity, while the Gini coefficient captured V-J evenness. A clonotype was considered public if more than one individual shared it. Starting from the raw public reads, TCRdb applied fastp trimming at Q25, assembled clones with MiXCR and retained in-frame beta chains. Rows are combined by CDR3 protein, so each entry shows the most common genes and DNA. None of the V and J calls come from the authors' own analysis; TCRdb made them. The sample has approximately 540,000 distinct CDR3 sequences on record, around 11% of them singletons. The top ten clonotypes cover roughly 8.9% of the sample.

The sample is drawn from a study of regulatory T cells in long-lasting Graves disease (dated by TCRdb to the early 2020s). Regarding the complete study: Patients with newly diagnosed Graves' disease had been on antithyroid drugs for under 3 months. Patients with persistent Graves' disease were compared with patients with newly diagnosed Graves' disease using TCR sequencing and RNA sequencing of peripheral blood. The study took place in China and was registered as a clinical trial. A total of some 35 samples underwent TCR sequencing: about 13 from persistent and some 20 from newly diagnosed Graves' disease patients. General findings and caveats noted by the study authors: As a limitation, the authors acknowledged that the small sample size may reduce accuracy. Peripheral blood alone was examined, since thyroid tissue, which constituted the primary lesion, could not be accessed. Compared with newly diagnosed patients, patients with persistent Graves' disease had lower TCR Shannon entropy and fewer highly expanded clones, which suggests clonal expansion. Persistent patients shared more public clonotypes among themselves (around 2,500) than newly diagnosed patients did (roughly 910). Only the TCR beta chain was sequenced and analyzed. Persistent disease showed preferential use of TRBV28, TRBJ1-2 and TRBJ2-5, whereas newly diagnosed disease favored TRBV20-1 and TRBJ2-1.

Sample time point, as interpreted from the label and publication: newly diagnosed GD, antithyroid drugs for less than 3 months. For both TCR sequencing and RNA sequencing, RNA was extracted from PBMCs using TRIzol. The diagnosis of Graves' disease was made according to American Thyroid Association guidelines. Patients were recruited from an endocrinology department in Xi'an, China. From each patient, 7.5 to 9.5 milliliters of peripheral blood was collected into an EDTA anticoagulant tube. Ficoll Paque Plus density gradient separation was used to isolate PBMCs, and no further T cell sorting was done. An Agilent 2100 Bioanalyzer and agarose gel were used to assess RNA quality, and a NanoDrop 2000 was used to measure RNA concentration. These data are also associated with another study on T cells in Graves' hyperthyroidism and ophthalmopathy. That second report states: Graves' hyperthyroidism was defined as stable when no progression to ophthalmopathy occurred over 18 months of follow-up. Hyperthyroidism patients were newly diagnosed, with disease duration under 2 months, and aged 18 to 65 years. Exclusion was applied to patients with uncontrolled infections, other autoimmune diseases, pregnancy or lactation. Diagnoses were based on clinical symptoms, serum thyroxine and TRAb, thyroid ultrasound and orbital computed tomography. A first-round RT-PCR of the TCR CDR3 used the HTBI primer set with the Qiagen OneStep RT-PCR kit. Most expanded thyroid clonotypes (frequency above 0.001) were also found in blood, which suggests that blood repertoires may mirror thyroid immune responses. A model built on a 13 V-J signature distinguished ophthalmopathy from stable hyperthyroidism, reaching roughly 88% sensitivity and around 81% specificity in cross-validation and 80%/75% in testing. In validation, the model predicted progression to ophthalmopathy a median of 6.5 months before onset, with approximately 71% sensitivity and about 72% specificity. To identify distinguishing TCR V-J signatures, a discovery cohort of roughly 100 patients was used, comprising 40 to 45 with Graves' ophthalmopathy and 57 with stable Graves' hyperthyroidism. An independent validation cohort of 18 to 20 hyperthyroidism patients and 15 or so patients who later progressed to ophthalmopathy tested prospective prediction of ophthalmopathy. The approximately 98 discovery patients were randomly divided into training and test sets at a 7:3 ratio. In addition, the study compared T-cell repertoires in thyroid tissue and in blood from five or six Graves' hyperthyroidism patients. Following sampling, methimazole starting at 30 mg daily was given to hyperthyroidism patients, and high-dose intravenous methylprednisolone was given to ophthalmopathy patients. Libraries were constructed in a second round of multiplex PCR, after which size selection and purification were carried out. Sequencing of the libraries was done on an Illumina HiSeq2000 using paired-end 100 bp reads. SOAPnuke was used to process the raw data, throwing out any read that contained adapters or uncalled bases, had a mean Phred below 15, or lacked an exact constant-primer or identifier match. COPE v1.2.5 was used to merge the high-quality paired reads, and each unique nucleotide sequence was defined as a clonotype. MiTCR v1.1 was used to align clonotypes to the IMGT TRBV, TRBD and TRBJ reference segments. Analysis was restricted to V-J combinations with a frequency above 0.0001, which covered 98% to 99.2% of repertoires. A TCS score was defined as the ratio between F50 (clonal expansion) and ExV (chaos), using BLOSUM62-based TCRdist between CDR3 peptides within each V-J. Welch's t-statistics and random forest reduced roughly 540 V-J features to 13, which were used in a naive Bayes classifier (R e1071). Sample size was not statistically predetermined, and investigators were not blinded to group allocation. TCR Vbeta CDR3 sequencing of roughly 140 peripheral blood samples (about 45 ophthalmopathy, roughly 72 hyperthyroidism and some 17 progressor patients) is reported in the paper.

The specimen comprised peripheral blood mononuclear cells (PBMCs), sampled at new diagnosis, from a patient treated with antithyroid drugs. Recombination joined TRBV19 with TRBJ2-5, with TRBD1 tentatively as D gene (6 bases match). The TCR sequence derives from a woman aged 25 to 45 with Graves disease. Donor details come from another sample of the same person, matched by shared clones. This receptor carries the CDR3 CASSIAQGRTQYF. In nucleotide form, the sequence is TGTGCCAGTAGTATTGCACAGGGAAGGACCCAGTACTTC.